Listed below are T cell receptor beta chains from one sample, sequenced in a study of CD8 T cells in Susac syndrome. TCRdb re-derived calls from the immunoSEQ multiplex PCR reads in MiXCR, one entry per CDR3 protein. The table records 150,000 to 200,000 distinct CDR3 sequences, roughly 95% of them present only once. The sample consisted of CD4+ T cells from PBMCs. The receptors were gathered from a human donor with Susac syndrome. Both conserved end residues are part of each CDR3. D genes are given only for firm matches. Clone size, where shown, is once, few, many, or a class for clones that have expanded.

>TRBJ1-6|-|TRBV14|-
CASSPQTGFGSPLHF
TGTGCCAGCAGCCCCCAAACAGGGTTCGGTTCACCCCTCCACTTT
>TRBJ2-1|-|TRBV19|-
CASTLPGADYNEQFF
TGTGCCAGTACCCTACCTGGAGCAGATTACAATGAGCAGTTCTTC
>TRBJ2-7|TRBD1|TRBV19|-
CASSQGQNEQYF
TGTGCCAGTTCACAGGGGCAAAACGAGCAGTACTTC
>TRBJ1-6|-|TRBV4-3|-
CASSQELGTPLHF
TGCGCCAGCAGCCAAGAGTTGGGTACACCCCTCCACTTT
>TRBJ1-1|-|TRBV9|-
CASSVRPGDEAFF
TGTGCCAGCAGCGTAAGGCCAGGGGATGAAGCTTTCTTT
>TRBJ2-6|-|TRBV20-1|-
CSARDSGANVLTF
TGCAGTGCTAGAGACTCTGGGGCCAACGTCCTGACTTTC
>TRBJ2-1|-|TRBV25-1|-
CASSLWGGRNNEQFF
TGTGCCAGCTCCCTCTGGGGGGGGCGGAACAATGAGCAGTTCTTC
>TRBJ2-7|-|TRBV5-1|-
CASRLDGYEQYF
TGCGCCAGCAGACTCGACGGCTACGAGCAGTACTTC
>TRBJ1-5|TRBD1|TRBV15|once
CATSRRVSDRGDQPQHF
TGTGCCACCAGCAGGAGAGTGTCCGACAGGGGCGATCAGCCCCAGCATTTT
>TRBJ1-1|-|TRBV30|-
CAWSVSGTPFF
TGTGCCTGGAGTGTATCGGGGACGCCTTTCTTT
>TRBJ1-2|-|TRBV20-1|few
CSARAGANYGYTF
TGCAGTGCTAGAGCAGGGGCTAACTATGGCTACACCTTC
>TRBJ2-3|-|TRBV7-2|few
CASSLGHSTDTQYF
TGTGCCAGCAGCTTGGGACACAGCACAGATACGCAGTATTTT
>TRBJ2-5|TRBD2|TRBV6-2/TRBV6-3|-
CASSSPTSGPRETQYF
TGTGCCAGCAGCTCCCCGACTAGCGGCCCTAGGGAGACCCAGTACTTC
>TRBJ1-4|-|TRBV2|-
CASSVQFNEKLFF
TGTGCCAGCAGTGTACAGTTTAATGAAAAACTGTTTTTT
>TRBJ2-3|-|TRBV6-2/TRBV6-3|-
CASSYPWGPSPDTQYF
TGTGCCAGCAGTTACCCATGGGGACCCTCCCCAGATACGCAGTATTTT
>TRBJ1-6|-|TRBV3-1|-
CASSQRGADSPLHF
TGTGCCAGCAGCCAACGGGGGGCTGATTCACCCCTCCACTTT
>TRBJ2-3|TRBD2|TRBV30|-
CAFRAFASGQTDTQYF
TGTGCCTTCCGGGCCTTTGCTAGCGGCCAAACAGATACGCAGTATTTT
>TRBJ2-5|-|TRBV5-6|-
CASSVGGGKTQYF
TGTGCCAGCAGCGTAGGGGGCGGGAAGACCCAGTACTTC
>TRBJ1-5|-|TRBV30|-
CAWSVSANSQPQHF
TGTGCCTGGAGTGTAAGTGCAAACTCTCAGCCCCAGCATTTT
>TRBJ2-4|-|TRBV3-1|-
CASSQGVGGGNIQYF
TGTGCCAGCAGCCAAGGTGTGGGCGGCGGAAACATTCAGTACTTC
>TRBJ2-7|TRBD1|TRBV7-2|-
CASSLGDRADEQYF
TGTGCCAGCAGCTTAGGGGACAGGGCGGACGAGCAGTACTTC
>TRBJ1-1|TRBD1|TRBV30|-
CAWRSRGLVWTEAFF
TGTGCCTGGAGGTCTAGGGGGCTGGTCTGGACTGAAGCTTTCTTT
>TRBJ2-7|-|TRBV3-1|-
CASSQAGPYEQYF
TGTGCCAGCAGCCAGGCGGGACCGTACGAGCAGTACTTC
>TRBJ2-5|-|TRBV19|-
CASSPRTDQETQYF
TGTGCCAGTAGTCCCCGGACTGATCAAGAGACCCAGTACTTC
>TRBJ1-6|TRBD1|TRBV28|-
CASRITGGQNSPLHF
TGTGCCAGCAGGATCACAGGGGGGCAAAATTCACCCCTCCACTTT
>TRBJ2-1|-|TRBV5-1|once
CASSLDVTPRDEQFF
TGCGCCAGCAGCTTGGATGTGACACCTCGGGATGAGCAGTTCTTC
>TRBJ2-2|-|TRBV6-6|-
CASSYTRLVSTGELFF
TGTGCCAGCAGTTACACGAGACTAGTTTCCACCGGGGAGCTGTTTTTT
>TRBJ2-1|-|TRBV7-9|-
CASSLRDERPRQFF
TGTGCCAGCAGCTTAAGGGACGAGCGGCCCAGGCAGTTCTTC
>TRBJ2-7|-|TRBV7-9|-
CASSAVGTPSISYEQYF
TGTGCCAGCAGCGCCGTTGGGACACCCTCCATCTCCTACGAGCAGTACTTC
>TRBJ2-7|TRBD1|TRBV20-1|once
CSADRGDRVGEQYF
TGCAGTGCTGACCGGGGGGACAGGGTTGGCGAGCAGTACTTC
>TRBJ1-4|-|TRBV19|-
CASSPERTGKLFF
TGTGCCAGTAGTCCCGAACGGACGGGAAAACTGTTTTTT
>TRBJ2-7|TRBD1|TRBV6-5|-
CASTASTGREQYF
TGTGCCAGCACCGCCTCGACAGGGCGCGAGCAGTACTTC
>TRBJ2-7|-|TRBV30|-
CAWTLTQAGEQYF
TGTGCCTGGACACTTACCCAAGCGGGCGAGCAGTACTTC
>TRBJ1-2|TRBD1|TRBV7-8|-
CASSLVGQGDGYTF
TGTGCCAGCAGCTTAGTTGGACAGGGGGATGGCTACACCTTC
>TRBJ2-3|-|TRBV12-3/TRBV12-4|-
CASREDSTDTQYF
TGTGCCAGCAGGGAAGACAGCACAGATACGCAGTATTTT
>TRBJ2-3|TRBD2|TRBV30|-
CAWSLLLAGAQDTQYF
TGTGCCTGGAGCCTTCTACTAGCGGGGGCCCAGGATACGCAGTATTTT
>TRBJ1-2|-|TRBV28|-
CASRGSDRRESTF
TGTGCCAGCAGGGGCTCGGACCGGAGGGAGAGCACCTTC
>TRBJ1-1|-|TRBV12-3/TRBV12-4|once
CASSFRSEAFF
TGTGCCAGCAGTTTTCGGTCTGAAGCTTTCTTT
>TRBJ2-7|-|TRBV30|once
CAWSPGALPYEQYF
TGTGCCTGGAGTCCAGGAGCCCTCCCCTACGAGCAGTACTTC
>TRBJ2-7|-|TRBV20-1|-
CSAFTPGSYEQYF
TGCAGTGCTTTCACGCCCGGTTCCTACGAGCAGTACTTC
>TRBJ2-7|-|TRBV29-1|-
CSVERDGSYEQYF
TGCAGCGTTGAGCGAGACGGCTCCTACGAGCAGTACTTC
>TRBJ2-5|TRBD1|TRBV5-1|-
CASSFMAGGQETQYF
TGCGCCAGCAGCTTCATGGCAGGGGGCCAAGAGACCCAGTACTTC
>TRBJ2-5|-|TRBV20-1|-
CSSGPGKQETQYF
TGCAGCTCGGGACCGGGAAAGCAAGAGACCCAGTACTTC